These 3 T cell receptor beta chains came from one sample sequenced in a study of T cells after yellow fever vaccination. TCRdb independently ran MiXCR on the 5' RACE reads; one entry per CDR3 protein. Of some 110,000 distinct CDR3 sequences listed, around 7.4% are singletons. Sequenced material: CD4+ T cells sorted from PBMCs, taken more than 8 days after the first yellow fever vaccination. The receptors derive from a man aged 18 to 35 who received the YFV17D yellow fever vaccine.

The J gene is TRBJ1-1, the V gene TRBV5-1; 8 bases agree with TRBD1. CDR1 is SGHRS and CDR2 is YFSETQ in the germline V gene. The CDR3 runs 14 residues. After removal of 4 bases from V and 3 bases from J, the junction contained 5 bases not matched to a gene. The CDR3 protein is CASSPTGADTEAFF. The CDR3 nucleotides read TGCGCCAGCAGCCCGACAGGGGCGGACACTGAAGCTTTCTTT.

This clonotype came up many times. The genes are TRBV12-3 or TRBV12-4 and TRBJ2-1, with D tentatively TRBD2 (5 bases). The CDR3 length is 13 residues. V was pared by 4 bases and J by 8 bases, with 12 bases between. CDR3 residues: CASSSSRRDEQFF. CDR3 in DNA: TGTGCCAGCAGTTCGTCCCGGCGGGATGAGCAGTTCTTC.

This clonotype was counted ten times or more. The V gene is TRBV5-1, the J gene TRBJ2-3; 10 bases align to TRBD2. V lost 4 bases and J lost 1; bases outside the gene matches: 6. The CDR3 runs to 16 residues. Germline CDR1 and CDR2: SGHRS and YFSETQ. The CDR3 reads CASSPSTSGGTDTQYF. CDR3 nucleotides: TGCGCCAGCAGCCCCTCAACTAGCGGGGGCACAGATACGCAGTATTTT.